The 14 T cell receptor beta chains listed next were all sequenced from one sample in a study of cytomegalovirus exposure and HLA in healthy donors. Vbeta (60) and Jbeta (13) primers were used in the PCR. The repertoire was sequenced with immunoSEQ multiplex PCR; TCRdb's copy has only in-frame clones and lacks some. Counted here are under 150,000 clones, about 76% occurring once; the ten biggest clones make up 1.2% to 1.5%. The material sequenced was PBMCs. The receptors were gathered from a woman aged 40-49 years in good health and CMV-seronegative.

The chain recombines TRBV4-1 with TRBJ2-7; D is unclear. V dropped 0 bases and J dropped 6 bases, with 9 bases sitting between them. The CDR3 has 13 residues. Germline CDR1 is MGHRA and CDR2 is YSYEKL. The CDR3 DNA is TGCGCCAGCAGCCAAGAGGCGACACTCGAGCAGTACTTC. Translated, it gives CASSQEATLEQYF.

CDR3: CASSQDSIRGNTEAFF. CDR3 nucleotides: TGCGCCAGCAGCCAAGATAGTATCAGGGGCAACACTGAAGCTTTCTTT. The chain joins TRBV4-3 to TRBJ1-1, with D tentatively TRBD1 (6 bases). The CDR3 totals 16 residues. The V end was cut by 0 bases, the J end by 2 bases, with 13 bases between. The germline V gene has CDR1 LGHNA and CDR2 YSLEER.

This chain connects TRBV6-5 to TRBJ2-7; 12 nucleotides align to TRBD1. The junction had 4 bases not matched to a gene; V was cut back by 7 bases and J by 6 bases. Germline V gene data show CDR1 as MNHEY and CDR2 as SVGAGI. The CDR3 is 13 residues long. The CDR3 nucleotides read TGTGCCAGCAAGGGACAGGGGGCTGGCGAGCAGTACTTC. Translating it yields CASKGQGAGEQYF.

The chain has TRBV7-2 and TRBJ1-2; TRBD1 matches at 9 bases. The CDR3 is 16 amino acids. The V segment lost 5 bases and the J segment 8 bases; nucleotides outside the gene matches: 15. The V gene's germline CDR1 is SGHTA and CDR2 FQGNSA. CDR3 sequence reads: CASSSLPGQGSEGYTF. The CDR3 DNA follows: TGTGCCAGCAGCAGCCTCCCGGGACAGGGATCTGAAGGCTACACCTTC.

The chain is built from TRBV15 and TRBJ2-3, with 14 bases aligning to TRBD2. Germline V gene data show CDR1 as LNHNV and CDR2 as YYDKDF (reference sequence). This CDR3 comprises 17 residues. Losses at the gene ends were 3 bases for V and 2 bases for J; bases not matched to a gene: 4. CDR3 sequence: CATSSGTSGGYTDTQYF. CDR3 nucleotides: TGTGCCACCAGCAGCGGGACTAGCGGGGGATACACAGATACGCAGTATTTT.

The chain carries TRBV15 and TRBJ1-2, with 7 nucleotides matching TRBD1. With V trimmed by 0 bases and J by 4 bases, 8 bases remained unmatched. CDR1 LNHNV and CDR2 YYDKDF come from the germline V gene (reference sequence). This CDR3 region has 16 residues. The CDR3 sequence: CATSRESPWDSYGYTF. DNA for the CDR3: TGTGCCACCAGCAGAGAATCCCCTTGGGACAGCTATGGCTACACCTTC.

Here the CDR3 DNA reads TGTGCCAGCAGCTTGGGACAGGGGCTGTTTTTT. It codes for CASSLGQGLFF. The chain has TRBV6-6 and TRBJ1-4; 10 nucleotides match TRBD1. Germline trimming cut 6 bases from V and 14 bases from J; bases unmatched to any gene: 3. The CDR3 has 11 residues. Germline V CDR1 and CDR2: MNHNY, SVGAGI (reference sequence).

The CDR3 loop is CASSQGDIQETQYF. Here the CDR3 DNA reads TGTGCCAGCTCACAGGGGGACATTCAAGAGACCCAGTACTTC. V gene TRBV18 combines with J gene TRBJ2-5, with D possibly being TRBD1 (6 bases). This CDR3 has 14 amino acids. In germline, CDR1 is KGHSH, CDR2 LQKENI. Trimming removed 4 bases at V and 2 bases at J, with 11 bases between. Variable domain in full (rest from reference TRBV18 and TRBJ2-5): NAGVMQNPRHLVRRRGQEARLRCSPMKGHSHVYWYRQLPEEGLKFMVYLQKENIIDESGMPKERFSAEFPKEGPSILRIQQVVRGDSAAYFCASSQGDIQETQYFGPGTRLLVL.

The rearrangement joins TRBV9 to TRBJ1-2, with D possibly TRBD1 on 5 matching bases. Germline V lookup: CDR1 SGDLS, CDR2 YYNGEE. The CDR3 loop spans 15 amino acids. Trimming stripped 0 bases from V and 6 bases from J, with 15 bases between. CDR3 in amino acids: CASSVVGSIGDGYTF. DNA of the CDR3: TGTGCCAGCAGCGTAGTCGGAAGTATAGGGGATGGCTACACCTTC.

This clone was detected only a few times. The genes are TRBV7-9 and TRBJ1-4; no definite D call. The CDR3 extends over 12 amino acids. CDR1 and CDR2 (germline): SEHNR, FQNEAQ (reference sequence). V lost 1 base to trimming and J lost 8 bases, with 5 bases between them. The CDR3 sequence is CASSLGHEKLFF. In DNA, the CDR3 is TGTGCCAGCAGCTTAGGGCACGAAAAACTGTTTTTT.

Note on this clone: The sample has other DNA sequences that encode this CDR3 too. This sequence joins TRBV19 and TRBJ1-1; possibly TRBD1 for D (6 bases). Per the germline V gene, CDR1 is LNHDA and CDR2 is SQIVND (reference sequence). The V gene lost 4 bases and the J gene lost 0 bases, with 9 bases spanning the gap. The CDR3 is made up of 14 amino acids. The CDR3 spells CASSRDTLNTEAFF. The CDR3 nucleotides read TGTGCCAGTAGTAGGGACACTCTGAACACTGAAGCTTTCTTT. Combining the CDR3 with reference TRBV19 and TRBJ1-1 gives the whole variable domain DGGITQSPKYLFRKEGQNVTLSCEQNLNHDAMYWYRQDPGQGLRLIYYSQIVNDFQKGDIAEGYSVSREKKESFPLTVTSAQKNPTAFYLCASSRDTLNTEAFFGQGTRLTVV.

The rearrangement joins TRBV27 to TRBJ1-5, with a weak D call TRBD1 (6 bases). There are 12 residues in the CDR3. V lost 6 bases to trimming and J lost 6 bases, with 9 bases between them. Germline assignment: CDR1 MNHEY and CDR2 SMNVEV (reference sequence). The CDR3 bases are TGTGCCAGCAGCATACAGGGTCAGCCCCAGCATTTT. It is translated as CASSIQGQPQHF.

This clone showed up just once. CDR3 DNA: TGTGCCAGCAGCGACCGACAGGGGGGGAACACTGAAGCTTTCTTT. As protein: CASSDRQGGNTEAFF. The chain is built from TRBV27 and TRBJ1-1; 9 nucleotides match TRBD1. With V trimmed by 6 bases and J by 1 base, 6 bases remained unmatched. The CDR3 spans 15 residues. In germline, CDR1 is MNHEY, CDR2 SMNVEV (reference sequence).

The gene calls are TRBV6-1 and TRBJ1-1; D uncertain. Germline lookup yields CDR1 MNHNS and CDR2 SASEGT. V was trimmed by 9 bases and J by 6 bases, leaving 14 bases between them. The CDR3 consists of 12 residues. The CDR3, as DNA: TGTGCCAGTAACGCAGTCCGGGCTGAAGCTTTCTTT. It codes for CASNAVRAEAFF.